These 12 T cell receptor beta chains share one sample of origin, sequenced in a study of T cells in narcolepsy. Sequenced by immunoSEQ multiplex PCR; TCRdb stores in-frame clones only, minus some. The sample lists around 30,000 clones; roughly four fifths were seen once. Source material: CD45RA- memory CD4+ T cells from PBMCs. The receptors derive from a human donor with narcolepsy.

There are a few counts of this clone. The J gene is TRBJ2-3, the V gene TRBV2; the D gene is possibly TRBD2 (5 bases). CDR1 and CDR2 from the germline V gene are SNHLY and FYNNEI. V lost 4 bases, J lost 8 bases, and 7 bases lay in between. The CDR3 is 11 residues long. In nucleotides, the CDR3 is TGTGCCAGCAGTGCGGGGTCTACGCAGTATTTT. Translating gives CASSAGSTQYF.

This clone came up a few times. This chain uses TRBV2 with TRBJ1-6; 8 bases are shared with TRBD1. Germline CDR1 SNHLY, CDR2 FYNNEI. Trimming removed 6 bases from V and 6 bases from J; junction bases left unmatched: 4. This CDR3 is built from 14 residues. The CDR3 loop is CASRGQASNSPLHF. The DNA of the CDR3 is TGTGCCAGCAGGGGACAGGCGAGTAATTCACCCCTCCACTTT.

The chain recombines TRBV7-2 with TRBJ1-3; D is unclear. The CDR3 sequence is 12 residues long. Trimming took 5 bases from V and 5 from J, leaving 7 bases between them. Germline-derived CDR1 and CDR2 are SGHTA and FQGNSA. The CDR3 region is CASSILRNTIYF. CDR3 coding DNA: TGTGCCAGCAGCATTCTAAGAAACACCATATATTTT.

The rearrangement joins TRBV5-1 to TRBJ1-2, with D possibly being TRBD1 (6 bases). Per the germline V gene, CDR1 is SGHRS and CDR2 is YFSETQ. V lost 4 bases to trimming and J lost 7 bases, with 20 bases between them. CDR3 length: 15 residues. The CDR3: CASSTGQTHYLGYTF. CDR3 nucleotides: TGCGCCAGCAGCACAGGACAGACCCATTATCTTGGCTACACCTTC.

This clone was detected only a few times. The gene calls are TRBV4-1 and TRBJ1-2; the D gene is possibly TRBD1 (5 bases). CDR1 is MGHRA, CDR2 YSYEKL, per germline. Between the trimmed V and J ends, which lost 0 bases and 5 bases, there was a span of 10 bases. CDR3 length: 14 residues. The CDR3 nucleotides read TGCGCCAGCAGCCAAGAGGGCGGGGCTTATGGCTACACCTTC. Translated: CASSQEGGAYGYTF.

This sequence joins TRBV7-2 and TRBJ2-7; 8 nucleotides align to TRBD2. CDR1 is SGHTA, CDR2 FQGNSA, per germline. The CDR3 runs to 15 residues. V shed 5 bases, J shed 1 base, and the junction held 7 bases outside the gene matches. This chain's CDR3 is CASSKIAGNSYEQYF. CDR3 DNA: TGTGCCAGCAGCAAGATAGCGGGGAATTCCTACGAGCAGTACTTC.

The CDR3 bases are TGTGCCAGCAGCCAAGATCAGAGTACGCAAGAGACCCAGTACTTC. This gives the protein CASSQDQSTQETQYF. The chain uses TRBV4-2 and TRBJ2-5; D not resolved. Germline assignment: CDR1 LGHNA and CDR2 YNFKEQ. The CDR3 sequence is 15 residues long. V was cut by 0 bases and J by 2 bases, with 10 bases left in between.

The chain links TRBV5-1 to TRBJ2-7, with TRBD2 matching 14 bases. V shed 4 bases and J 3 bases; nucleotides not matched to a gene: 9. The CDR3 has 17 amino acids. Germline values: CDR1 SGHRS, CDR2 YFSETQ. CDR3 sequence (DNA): TGCGCCAGCAGCCCGGGACTAGCGGGGGCCTCAGACTACGAGCAGTACTTC. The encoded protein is CASSPGLAGASDYEQYF.

The CDR3 spells CASSLGGVSLSTDTQYF. As DNA, the CDR3 is TGTGCCAGCAGCTTAGGGGGCGTAAGCTTAAGCACAGATACGCAGTATTTT. The chain is built from TRBV7-3 and TRBJ2-3; tentative D call: TRBD1 (6 bases). V was clipped by 2 bases and J by 0 bases, with 15 bases between them. The CDR3 is 17 amino acids. In germline, CDR1 is SGHTA, CDR2 FQGTGA.

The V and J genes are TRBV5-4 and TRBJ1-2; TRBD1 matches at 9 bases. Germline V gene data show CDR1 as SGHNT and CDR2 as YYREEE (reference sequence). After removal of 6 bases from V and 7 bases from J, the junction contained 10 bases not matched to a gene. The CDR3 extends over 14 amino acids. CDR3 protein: CASTQGQGSGGYTF. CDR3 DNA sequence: TGTGCCAGCACACAGGGACAGGGTAGCGGTGGCTACACCTTC.

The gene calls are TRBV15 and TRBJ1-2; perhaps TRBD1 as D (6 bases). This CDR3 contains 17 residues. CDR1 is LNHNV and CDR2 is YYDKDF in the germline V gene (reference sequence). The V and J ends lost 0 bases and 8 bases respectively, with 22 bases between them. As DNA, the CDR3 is TGTGCCACCAGCAGAGATGATAGAGTAGGGGGGGCGAGAGGCTACACCTTC. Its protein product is CATSRDDRVGGARGYTF.

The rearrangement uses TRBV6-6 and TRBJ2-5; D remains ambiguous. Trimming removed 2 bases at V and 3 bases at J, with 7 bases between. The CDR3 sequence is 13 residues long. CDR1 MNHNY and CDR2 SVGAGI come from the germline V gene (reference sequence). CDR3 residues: CASSYGSEETQYF. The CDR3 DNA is TGTGCCAGCAGTTACGGGTCAGAAGAGACCCAGTACTTC.